This entry lists 22 T cell receptor beta chains sequenced from one sample in a study of cytomegalovirus exposure and HLA in healthy donors. Researchers ran the PCR with 60 Vbeta and 13 Jbeta primers. Assay: immunoSEQ multiplex PCR; the TCRdb copy retains only in-frame clones and omits some. The table records 120,000 to 150,000 clones, more than 75% of them present only once. The sample comprised PBMCs. These receptors came from a man between 18 and 35 years old in good health and CMV-seropositive.

The CDR3 reads CASSLPSTSGSTDTQYF. DNA for the CDR3: TGCGCCAGCAGCTTGCCTTCTACTAGCGGGAGTACAGATACGCAGTATTTT. V and J are TRBV5-1 and TRBJ2-3; 11 positions agree with TRBD2. The CDR3 has 17 amino acids. Germline-derived CDR1 and CDR2 are SGHRS and YFSETQ. Trimming cost V 1 base and J 3 bases; bases outside gene matches: 7.

V gene TRBV4-2 combines with J gene TRBJ1-4; 8 bases are shared with TRBD1. CDR3 length: 15 residues. Germline V gene data show CDR1 as LGHNA and CDR2 as YNFKEQ. Trimming removed 0 bases from V and 7 bases from J; junction bases left unmatched: 4. The CDR3: CASSQEAGGSEKLFF. CDR3 bases: TGTGCCAGCAGCCAAGAAGCAGGGGGCAGTGAAAAACTGTTTTTT.

This clone was detected a few times. This rearrangement joins TRBV5-8 to TRBJ2-7; TRBD2 agrees at 7 bases. Germline lookup yields CDR1 SGHTS and CDR2 YDEGEE. The V and J ends lost 4 bases and 6 bases, in that order; junction bases with no gene match: 10. The CDR3 contains 14 residues. CDR3: CASSRGLVRGEQYF. The CDR3 nucleotides are TGTGCCAGCAGCCGCGGACTAGTGAGGGGCGAGCAGTACTTC.

Only one count was recorded for this clone. V is TRBV11-3 and J is TRBJ2-3; 7 bases line up with TRBD2. Germline trimming cut 3 bases from V and 3 bases from J; bases unmatched to any gene: 3. CDR3 length equals 14 residues. CDR1 is SGHNT, CDR2 YENEEA, per germline. CDR3 residues: CASSFSSGTDTQYF. CDR3 coding DNA: TGTGCCAGCAGCTTTTCTAGCGGTACAGATACGCAGTATTTT.

The chain recombines TRBV29-1 with TRBJ2-7; D is unclear. Trimming shortened V by 6 bases and J by 2 bases, and 14 bases separated the two germline ends. The CDR3 contains 13 residues. Germline-derived CDR1 and CDR2 are SQVTM and ANQGSEA. Written as DNA, the CDR3 is TGCAGCGTAAAATCGGGTGCCACCTACGAGCAGTACTTC. Amino acids: CSVKSGATYEQYF.

The rearrangement links TRBV19 to TRBJ2-1; 8 nucleotides line up with TRBD2. From germline, CDR1 is LNHDA and CDR2 SQIVND (reference sequence). This CDR3 region has 16 residues. V lost 2 bases to trimming and J lost 4 bases; unmatched junction nucleotides: 7. CDR3 sequence: CASSISSGGRYNEQFF. As DNA, the CDR3 is TGTGCCAGTAGTATATCTTCGGGAGGGAGGTACAATGAGCAGTTCTTC. Looking up the rest from reference TRBV19 and TRBJ2-1 gives the full variable domain: DGGITQSPKYLFRKEGQNVTLSCEQNLNHDAMYWYRQDPGQGLRLIYYSQIVNDFQKGDIAEGYSVSREKKESFPLTVTSAQKNPTAFYLCASSISSGGRYNEQFFGPGTRLTVL.

The V and J genes are TRBV2 and TRBJ1-5; TRBD1 matches 8 bases. The germline gives CDR1 SNHLY, CDR2 FYNNEI. The CDR3 spans 15 residues. The V gene end was trimmed by 7 bases and the J gene end by 1 base; junction bases not matched to a gene: 6. Written as DNA, the CDR3 is TGTGCCAGCAAACGGACAGGGCTCAGCAATCAGCCCCAGCATTTT. As protein: CASKRTGLSNQPQHF. The whole variable domain, filled in from reference TRBV2 and TRBJ1-5, reads EPEVTQTPSHQVTQMGQEVILRCVPISNHLYFYWYRQILGQKVEFLVSFYNNEISEKSEIFDDQFSVERPDGSNFTLKIRSTKLEDSAMYFCASKRTGLSNQPQHFGDGTRLSIL.

J is TRBJ2-3 and V is TRBV2; D perhaps matches TRBD2 (5 bases). The CDR3 totals 14 residues. The V and J ends lost 5 bases and 1 base respectively, with 10 bases between them. Germline-derived CDR1 and CDR2 are SNHLY and FYNNEI. CDR3 sequence: CASSWSEGTDTQYF. The CDR3 region has the DNA TGTGCCAGCAGTTGGTCGGAGGGCACAGATACGCAGTATTTT.

The gene calls are TRBV5-4 and TRBJ1-5, with 11 bases that match TRBD1. V shed 2 bases and J 3 bases; nucleotides not matched to a gene: 4. The V gene's germline CDR1 is SGHNT and CDR2 YYREEE (reference sequence). The CDR3 runs 16 residues. The chain's CDR3 is CASSLRTGGDNQPQHF. The CDR3 nucleotides read TGTGCCAGCAGCTTACGGACAGGGGGCGACAATCAGCCCCAGCATTTT.

This rearrangement joins TRBV7-8 to TRBJ2-7; tentative D call: TRBD2 (6 bases). This CDR3 has 14 amino acids. Trimming pared 3 bases from V and 2 bases from J, leaving 11 bases between. CDR1 and CDR2 from the germline V gene are SGHVS and FQNEAQ. The CDR3 here is CASSLVEGPYEQYF. In nucleotides, the CDR3 is TGTGCCAGCAGCTTGGTGGAGGGCCCCTACGAGCAGTACTTC. Using reference TRBV7-8 and TRBJ2-7 for the parts outside the CDR3, the full variable domain is GAGVSQSPRYKVAKRGQDVALRCDPISGHVSLFWYQQALGQGPEFLTYFQNEAQLDKSGLPSDRFFAERPEGSVSTLKIQRTQQEDSAVYLCASSLVEGPYEQYFGPGTRLTVT.

The V call is TRBV29-1, the J call TRBJ2-2; D may be TRBD1 (5 bases). CDR1 and CDR2 from the germline V gene are SQVTM and ANQGSEA. Deletions cut 0 bases from V and 0 bases from J, with 20 bases between. The CDR3 extends over 19 amino acids. DNA of the CDR3: TGCAGCGTTGAAGAGGGCTGTTGGGGCCAGCACGCGAACACCGGGGAGCTGTTTTTT. Its translation is CSVEEGCWGQHANTGELFF.

The chain links TRBV5-1 to TRBJ1-5; the match to TRBD1 covers 8 bases. This CDR3 has 15 residues. The V segment lost 0 bases and the J segment 6 bases; nucleotides outside the gene matches: 5. The germline gives CDR1 SGHRS, CDR2 YFSETQ. This chain's CDR3 is CASSLGTGRGQPQHF. The CDR3 DNA follows: TGCGCCAGCAGCTTGGGGACAGGGAGGGGTCAGCCCCAGCATTTT.

The chain carries TRBV5-4 and TRBJ2-5, with D possibly being TRBD1 (5 bases). V was trimmed by 4 bases and J by 4 bases, leaving 11 bases between them. Germline lookup yields CDR1 SGHNT and CDR2 YYREEE (reference sequence). The CDR3 covers 13 residues. DNA for the CDR3: TGTGCCAGCAGCCCCCAGGGTACAGAGACCCAGTACTTC. This gives the protein CASSPQGTETQYF.

This clone was seen only once. The V call is TRBV6-5, the J call TRBJ1-1, with D possibly matching TRBD1 (5 bases). The CDR3 covers 15 residues. Trimming left V 0 bases short and J 0 bases short, with 8 bases between. From germline, CDR1 is MNHEY and CDR2 SVGAGI. The CDR3 region is CASSYSLQVNTEAFF. The CDR3 DNA sequence: TGTGCCAGCAGTTACTCCCTACAGGTGAACACTGAAGCTTTCTTT.

This clone has a handful of counts. The chain couples TRBV5-6 to TRBJ1-1; 9 nucleotides align to TRBD1. The CDR3 covers 15 residues. With V trimmed by 3 bases and J by 3 bases, 6 bases remained unmatched. The germline V gene encodes CDR1 SGHDT and CDR2 YYEEEE. The CDR3 nucleotides read TGTGCCAGCAGCTCGCCAGGACAGGGGCACACTGAAGCTTTCTTT. It codes for CASSSPGQGHTEAFF.

This clone appeared once. The rearrangement joins TRBV18 to TRBJ2-7; the D is unclear. CDR3 length: 13 amino acids. Trimming left V 2 bases short and J 1 base short, with 6 bases between. Germline V gives CDR1 KGHSH, CDR2 LQKENI. CDR3 nucleotide sequence: TGTGCCAGCTCACCAGGAGATTCCTACGAGCAGTACTTC. Its translation is CASSPGDSYEQYF.

This clone is a singleton in its sample. The rearrangement uses TRBV6-1 and TRBJ2-2; D is possibly TRBD2 (5 bases). Germline-derived CDR1 and CDR2 are MNHNS and SASEGT. The ends were cut back, 0 bases at V and 5 bases at J, with 7 bases in the middle. The CDR3 has 14 amino acids. CDR3 region: CASSEAGSTGELFF. The CDR3 nucleotides read TGTGCCAGCAGTGAAGCGGGGAGTACCGGGGAGCTGTTTTTT.

This clone was seen more than once but under ten times. V is TRBV11-3 and J is TRBJ2-7; a weak D match, TRBD1 (6 bases). The germline V gene has CDR1 SGHNT and CDR2 YENEEA. V was shortened by 4 bases and J by 5 bases, with 12 bases between the two germline ends. This CDR3 has 13 amino acids. The CDR3 DNA sequence: TGTGCCAGCAGCTCAACAGGGCACCACGAGCAGTACTTC. Protein sequence: CASSSTGHHEQYF.

This clone was seen only once. The chain has TRBV5-4 and TRBJ1-1; 12 positions match TRBD1. The CDR3 length is 14 residues. Losses at the gene ends were 4 bases for V and 5 bases for J; bases not matched to a gene: 3. Germline V gives CDR1 SGHNT, CDR2 YYREEE (reference sequence). The CDR3 here is CASSGTGGGTEAFF. The CDR3 bases are TGTGCCAGCAGCGGGACAGGGGGCGGAACTGAAGCTTTCTTT.

The rearrangement links TRBV5-1 to TRBJ2-7, with 11 bases fitting TRBD1. This CDR3 spans 14 amino acids. CDR1 SGHRS and CDR2 YFSETQ come from the germline V gene. The V segment lost 5 bases and the J segment 3 bases; nucleotides outside the gene matches: 4. The CDR3 DNA reads TGCGCCAGCAGTACCGGGACAGGGGGCTACGAGCAGTACTTC. As protein: CASSTGTGGYEQYF.

The chain couples TRBV11-3 to TRBJ2-7; D is possibly TRBD2 (6 bases). The CDR3 spans 13 residues. Germline V lookup: CDR1 SGHNT, CDR2 YENEEA. The V end lost 5 bases, the J end lost 3 bases, and 11 bases lay between the germline ends. The CDR3 loop reads CASSPGLSYEQYF. CDR3 nucleotide sequence: TGTGCCAGCAGCCCGGGACTTAGCTACGAGCAGTACTTC.

V and J are TRBV6-5 and TRBJ2-7; the match to TRBD2 covers 8 bases. This CDR3 spans 13 amino acids. CDR1 and CDR2 (germline): MNHEY, SVGAGI. The V and J ends lost 5 bases and 5 bases, in that order; junction bases with no gene match: 5. The CDR3 coding sequence is TGTGCCAGCAGTCCCGATAGCGGGGACGAGCAGTACTTC. Translation: CASSPDSGDEQYF.